This TCR beta chain was profiled in a study of OX40 agonist ivuxolimab in advanced cancers. The overall study: People in dose escalation had one of these cancers: hepatocellular carcinoma, melanoma, renal cell or head and neck cancer.

Profiling relied on immunoSEQ multiplex PCR, and the TCRdb table lists in-frame clones only, not all of them. The top ten clones hold under 14% of a sample with over 55,000 clones, over 75% of them seen once. This clone has only one observation. With 5 bases clipped from V and 0 bases from J, the junction kept 6 bases outside the gene matches. The CDR3 is made up of 15 amino acids. Germline values: CDR1 SQVTM, CDR2 ANQGSEA. The V and J genes are TRBV29-1 and TRBJ1-4; the match to TRBD1 covers 7 bases. Sequences were derived from CD4+ or CD8+ T cells sorted from blood, sampled in a trial of the OX40 agonist ivuxolimab. The receptor's source is an adult with an advanced solid tumor such as melanoma, head and neck, liver or kidney cancer. The CDR3 nucleotides read TGCAGCGTTAGGGACAGAAACCCAACTAATGAAAAACTGTTTTTT. The encoded protein is CSVRDRNPTNEKLFF.